This entry features one T cell receptor (beta chain) sequence. Its matching antigen is unknown. This sample stems from a study of graft-versus-host responses after intestinal transplantation. For the study at large: Recipients had transplants, and these were multivisceral, liver-intestinal, or isolated intestinal. The recipients all started with anti-thymocyte globulin induction and then took tacrolimus and steroids for approximately 3 years.

V gave up 0 bases and J gave up 5 bases; unmatched junction bases: 9. The CDR3 length is 17 residues. The germline V gene has CDR1 SGHAT and CDR2 FQNNGV. Whole-study results and caveats: Allografts of one patient group, those with graft-donor T cell macrochimerism, had high graft-versus-host to host-versus-graft clonal ratios. Recipient-marrow GvH clones were detected, some having first appeared in ileum or blood.

Profiled with immunoSEQ multiplex PCR; TCRdb holds only in-frame clones, not every one. The sample yields 85,000 to 100,000 clones, 85% to 95% seen once. The sample in question was unstimulated CD8+ T cells sorted from spleen or lymph node cells, obtained before transplant. J is TRBJ2-5 and V is TRBV11-2; 10 positions match TRBD2. This clonotype originated in a human donor who was the organ donor for an intestinal transplant. The CDR3 reads CASSLDWRAGGQETQYF. DNA for the CDR3: TGTGCCAGCAGCTTAGATTGGCGAGCGGGGGGGCAGGAGACCCAGTACTTC.